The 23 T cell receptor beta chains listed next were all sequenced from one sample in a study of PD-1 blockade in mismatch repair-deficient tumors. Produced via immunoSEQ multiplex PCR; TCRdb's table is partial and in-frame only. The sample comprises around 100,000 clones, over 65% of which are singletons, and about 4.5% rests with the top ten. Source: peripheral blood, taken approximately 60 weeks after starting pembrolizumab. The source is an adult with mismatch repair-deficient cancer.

CDR3 coding DNA: TGCGCCAGCAGCGGACAGGGAGATCTACCTGGAAACACCATATATTTT. It translates to CASSGQGDLPGNTIYF. The chain carries TRBV5-1 and TRBJ1-3, with 8 nucleotides matching TRBD1. CDR1 is SGHRS, CDR2 YFSETQ, per germline. The CDR3 spans 16 residues. The V segment lost 4 bases and the J segment 2 bases; nucleotides outside the gene matches: 8.

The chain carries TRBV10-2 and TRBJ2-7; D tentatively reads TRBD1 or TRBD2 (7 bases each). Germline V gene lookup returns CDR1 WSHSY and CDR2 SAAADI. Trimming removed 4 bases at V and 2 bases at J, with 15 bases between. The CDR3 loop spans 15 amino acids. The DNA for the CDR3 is TGCGCCAGCAGTGTCGGCCAGGGGGGGACCTACGAGCAGTACTTC. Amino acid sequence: CASSVGQGGTYEQYF.

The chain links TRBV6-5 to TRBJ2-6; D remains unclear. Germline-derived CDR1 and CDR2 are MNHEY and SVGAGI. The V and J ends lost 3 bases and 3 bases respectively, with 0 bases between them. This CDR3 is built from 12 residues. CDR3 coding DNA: TGTGCCAGCAGTTATGGGGCCAACGTCCTGACTTTC. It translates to CASSYGANVLTF.

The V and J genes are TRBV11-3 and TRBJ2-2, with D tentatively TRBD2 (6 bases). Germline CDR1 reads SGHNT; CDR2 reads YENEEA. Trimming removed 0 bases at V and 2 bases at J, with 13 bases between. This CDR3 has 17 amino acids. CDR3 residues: CASSLDLGGVNTGELFF. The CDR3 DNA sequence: TGTGCCAGCAGCTTAGATCTAGGCGGGGTTAACACCGGGGAGCTGTTTTTT. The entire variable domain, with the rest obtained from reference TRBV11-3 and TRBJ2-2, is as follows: EAGVVQSPRYKIIEKKQPVAFWCNPISGHNTLYWYLQNLGQGPELLIRYENEEAVDDSQLPKDRFSAERLKGVDSTLKIQPAELGDSAVYLCASSLDLGGVNTGELFFGEGSRLTVL.

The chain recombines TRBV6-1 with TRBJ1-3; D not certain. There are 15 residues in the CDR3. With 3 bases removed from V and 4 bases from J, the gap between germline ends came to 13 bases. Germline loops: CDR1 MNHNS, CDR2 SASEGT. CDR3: CASSEGRLGGNTIYF. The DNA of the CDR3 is TGTGCCAGCAGTGAGGGCAGGTTGGGAGGAAACACCATATATTTT.

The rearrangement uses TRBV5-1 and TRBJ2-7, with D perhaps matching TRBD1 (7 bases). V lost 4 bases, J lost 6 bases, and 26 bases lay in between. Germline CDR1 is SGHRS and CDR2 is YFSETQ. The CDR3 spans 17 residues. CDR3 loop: CASSTRGDLTPGSEQYF. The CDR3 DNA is TGCGCCAGCAGCACCAGGGGGGACTTGACCCCGGGCTCCGAGCAGTACTTC.

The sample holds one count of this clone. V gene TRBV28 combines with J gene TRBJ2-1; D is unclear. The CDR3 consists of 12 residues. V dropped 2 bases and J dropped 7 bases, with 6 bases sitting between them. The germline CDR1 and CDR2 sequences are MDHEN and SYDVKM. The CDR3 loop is CASSLSWNEQFF. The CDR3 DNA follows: TGTGCCAGCAGTTTAAGTTGGAATGAGCAGTTCTTC.

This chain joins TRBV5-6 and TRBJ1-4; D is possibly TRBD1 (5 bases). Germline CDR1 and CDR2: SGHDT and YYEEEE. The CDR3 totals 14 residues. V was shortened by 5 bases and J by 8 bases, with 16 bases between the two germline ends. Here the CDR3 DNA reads TGTGCCAGCAGTGGGACGGGGGAGGGCGAAAAACTGTTTTTT. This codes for CASSGTGEGEKLFF.

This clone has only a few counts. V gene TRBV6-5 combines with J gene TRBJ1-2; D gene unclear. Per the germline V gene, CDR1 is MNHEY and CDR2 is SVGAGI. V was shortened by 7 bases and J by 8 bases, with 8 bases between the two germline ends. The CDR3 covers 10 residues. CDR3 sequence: CASTARGYTF. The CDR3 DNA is TGTGCCAGCACTGCCCGAGGCTACACCTTC.

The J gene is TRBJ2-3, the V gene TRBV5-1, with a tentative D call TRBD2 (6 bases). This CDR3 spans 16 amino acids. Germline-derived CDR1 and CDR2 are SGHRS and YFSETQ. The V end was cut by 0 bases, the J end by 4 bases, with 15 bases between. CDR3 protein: CASSLEGGTLSDTQYF. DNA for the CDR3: TGCGCCAGCAGCTTGGAGGGCGGGACTCTGTCAGATACGCAGTATTTT.

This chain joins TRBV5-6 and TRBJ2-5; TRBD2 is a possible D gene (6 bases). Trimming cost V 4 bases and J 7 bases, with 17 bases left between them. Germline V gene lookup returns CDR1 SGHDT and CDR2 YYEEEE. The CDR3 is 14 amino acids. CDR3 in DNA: TGTGCCAGCAGCCTCGGGACTCCCGGGGGGACCCAGTACTTC. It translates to CASSLGTPGGTQYF. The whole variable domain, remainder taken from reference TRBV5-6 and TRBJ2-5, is DAGVTQSPTHLIKTRGQQVTLRCSPKSGHDTVSWYQQALGQGPQFIFQYYEEEERQRGNFPDRFSGHQFPNYSSELNVNALLLGDSALYLCASSLGTPGGTQYFGPGTRLLVL.

CDR3 in DNA: TGCGCCAGCAGCTCACAGGGGGACTCCTACAATGAGCAGTTCTTC. Residues: CASSSQGDSYNEQFF. This chain uses TRBV5-1 with TRBJ2-1, with TRBD1 matching 8 bases. Germline assignment: CDR1 SGHRS and CDR2 YFSETQ. The CDR3 is 15 amino acids. V lost 3 bases and J lost 0; bases outside the gene matches: 2.

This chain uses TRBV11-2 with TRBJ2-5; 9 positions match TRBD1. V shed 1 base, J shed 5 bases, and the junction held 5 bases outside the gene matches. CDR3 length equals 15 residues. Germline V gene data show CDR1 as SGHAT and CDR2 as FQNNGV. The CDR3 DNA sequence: TGTGCCAGCAGCTTAGTAGGGACAGGGATGGAGACCCAGTACTTC. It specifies CASSLVGTGMETQYF. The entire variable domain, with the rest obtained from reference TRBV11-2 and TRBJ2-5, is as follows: EAGVAQSPRYKIIEKRQSVAFWCNPISGHATLYWYQQILGQGPKLLIQFQNNGVVDDSQLPKDRFSAERLKGVDSTLKIQPAKLEDSAVYLCASSLVGTGMETQYFGPGTRLLVL.

CDR3 amino acids: CASRQDRVQETQYF. Here the CDR3 DNA reads TGTGCCAGCAGACAAGACAGGGTTCAAGAGACCCAGTACTTC. V is TRBV6-1 and J is TRBJ2-5; TRBD1 agrees at 7 bases. This CDR3 comprises 14 residues. V was clipped by 6 bases and J by 2 bases; unmatched bases: 6. Germline V gives CDR1 MNHNS, CDR2 SASEGT.

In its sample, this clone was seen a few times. DNA for the CDR3: TGCGCCAGCAGCGATCCTTCCGGCACAGATACGCAGTATTTT. It codes for CASSDPSGTDTQYF. This rearrangement joins TRBV5-1 to TRBJ2-3; the D is unclear. Trimming stripped 4 bases from V and 1 base from J, with 10 bases between. The CDR3 has 14 amino acids. The V gene's germline CDR1 is SGHRS and CDR2 YFSETQ. Full variable domain (remainder filled in from reference TRBV5-1 and TRBJ2-3): KAGVTQTPRYLIKTRGQQVTLSCSPISGHRSVSWYQQTPGQGLQFLFEYFSETQRNKGNFPGRFSGRQFSNSRSEMNVSTLELGDSALYLCASSDPSGTDTQYFGPGTRLTVL.

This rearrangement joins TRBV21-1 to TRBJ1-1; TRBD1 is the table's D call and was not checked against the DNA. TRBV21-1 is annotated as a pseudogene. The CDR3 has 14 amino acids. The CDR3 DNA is TGTGCCAGCAGCTCAACAGGGGAATTGATACGAGCTTTCTTT. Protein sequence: CASSSTGELIRAFF.

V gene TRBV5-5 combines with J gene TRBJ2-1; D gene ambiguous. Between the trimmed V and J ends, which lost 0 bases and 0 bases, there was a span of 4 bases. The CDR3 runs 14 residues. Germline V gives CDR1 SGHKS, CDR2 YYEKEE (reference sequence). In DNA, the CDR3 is TGTGCCAGCAGCTTGGGATTCTCCTACAATGAGCAGTTCTTC. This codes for CASSLGFSYNEQFF.

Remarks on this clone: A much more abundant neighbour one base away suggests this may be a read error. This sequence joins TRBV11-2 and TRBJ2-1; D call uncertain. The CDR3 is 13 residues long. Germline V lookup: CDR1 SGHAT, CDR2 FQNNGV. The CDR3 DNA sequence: TGTGTCAGCAGTTTTTCTAGTCGGCTGGAGCAGTTCTTC. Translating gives CVSSFSSRLEQFF.

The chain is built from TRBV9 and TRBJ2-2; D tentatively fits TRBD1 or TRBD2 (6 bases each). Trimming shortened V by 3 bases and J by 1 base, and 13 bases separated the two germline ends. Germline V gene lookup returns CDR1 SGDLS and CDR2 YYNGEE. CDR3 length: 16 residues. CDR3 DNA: TGTGCCAGCAGCGCGGGGGCGCGGGGGAACACCGGGGAGCTGTTTTTT. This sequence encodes CASSAGARGNTGELFF.

CDR3 residues: CASSFAGRTGNEQFF. DNA for the CDR3: TGTGCCAGCAGCTTTGCTGGGCGGACTGGGAATGAGCAGTTCTTC. V usage is TRBV7-3 and J usage is TRBJ2-1; D may be TRBD2 (5 bases). The CDR3 length is 15 residues. V was clipped by 3 bases and J by 7 bases, with 16 bases between them. Germline lookup yields CDR1 SGHTA and CDR2 FQGTGA.

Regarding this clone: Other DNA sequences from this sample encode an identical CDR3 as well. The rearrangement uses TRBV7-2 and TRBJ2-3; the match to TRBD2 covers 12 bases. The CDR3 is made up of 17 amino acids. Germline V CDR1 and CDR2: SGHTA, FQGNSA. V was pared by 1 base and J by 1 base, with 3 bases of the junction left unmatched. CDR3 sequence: CASSLDGLAGRTDTQYF. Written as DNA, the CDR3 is TGTGCCAGCAGCTTAGACGGACTAGCGGGACGCACAGATACGCAGTATTTT.

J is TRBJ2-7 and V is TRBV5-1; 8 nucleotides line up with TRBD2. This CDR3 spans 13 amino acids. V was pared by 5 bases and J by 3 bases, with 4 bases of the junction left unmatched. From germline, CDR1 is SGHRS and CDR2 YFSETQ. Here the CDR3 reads CASRLTSGYEQYF. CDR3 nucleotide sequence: TGCGCCAGCAGGCTTACTAGCGGCTACGAGCAGTACTTC.

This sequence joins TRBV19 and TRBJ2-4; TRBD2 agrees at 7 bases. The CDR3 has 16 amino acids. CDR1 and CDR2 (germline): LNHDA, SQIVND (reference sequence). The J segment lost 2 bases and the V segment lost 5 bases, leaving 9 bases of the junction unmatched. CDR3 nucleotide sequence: TGTGCCAGTAGTGAGCCAAGCGGGAAAACCAAAAACATTCAGTACTTC. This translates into CASSEPSGKTKNIQYF.